What follows describes a single T cell receptor beta chain. Antigen specificity is unknown. The CDR3 totals 13 residues. The germline V gene has CDR1 DFQATT and CDR2 SNEGSKA (reference sequence). These data belong to a study of T cells expressing NK-cell markers. TCRdb re-called the 5' RACE reads and gives one entry per CDR3 protein, without DNA. The sample's table shows about 460,000 distinct CDR3 sequences. General study points: Uncertainty persisted over the HCMV specificity of expanded NKG2C+ T cell clones. Researchers report these clonotypes also headed the CD3+CD56-NKG2C+ fraction in a few donors.

The rearrangement joins TRBV20-1 to TRBJ1-3. Sequenced material: blood T cells: a sorted CD56 or NKG2C T cell subset, CD4+ or CD8+ T cells, or bulk PBMC T cells (not recorded which). This receptor was taken from a woman aged 45 to 65 in good health. CDR3: CSARDGKEGTIYF.